Reported below is one T cell receptor beta chain. What this receptor recognizes is not known. Base-call qualities are not available, and no considerably larger clone is one nucleotide away. The immunoSEQ hsTCRB v3.0 assay was used at survey level resolution to sequence the TRB variable region. TRB sequencing targeted a depth of 40,000-50,000 T-cell genomes per sample. Pooled TRB libraries were sequenced on an Illumina MiSeq with a v3 150-cycle kit. Concerning the study's data processing: Repertoire analysis was run in R within a reproducible Nextflow workflow that covered QC, data transformation and analysis. Custom analyses were implemented in LymphoSeq2, an R package for AIRR-Seq data exploration. After excluding a few samples that yielded fewer than 5000 total TRB sequences, 150 to 200 HIV repertoires remained for analysis. Of the roughly 180 retained HIV repertoires, about 60 were collected before and approximately 130 after ART initiation. Each repertoire was downsampled to 5000 TRB nucleotide sequences, and summary statistics were averaged across 100 downsampling iterations. The analysis kept only TRB sequences whose CDR3 regions were at least seven amino acids long. Two measures captured diversity: a Shannon entropy-derived clonality score and the Gini coefficient. In repertoire networks, the top 5000 CDR3 amino acid sequences were linked whenever an edit distance of one separated two sequences. For TRB CDR3 amino acid sequences, antigen specificity groups and MHC restriction were predicted with GLIPH2. To flag known associations with CMV, EBV, HIV or tissue antigens, CDR3 amino acid sequences were compared against VDJdb and McPAS-TCR. Pre-ART, post-ART and control groups were compared with Wilcoxon signed-rank tests and Holm-Bonferroni correction. TCRdb holds this immuneACCESS table with in-frame rearrangements only. Some clones are missing; in checked studies, unresolved V genes explain under half, and the rest has no known cause. That table supplies the V and J calls and clone size; D and trimming were determined from the DNA. A total of tens of thousands of clones appear in this sample, roughly 80% of them only once. The ten largest account for roughly 5% of the sample.

The data originate from a study of long-term antiretroviral therapy in people with HIV (dated by TCRdb to the early 2020s). Background on the whole study: The earliest samples were collected roughly a decade before the 2015 WHO recommendation for immediate ART, at a time when ART was usually postponed until CD4 counts fell. This retrospective serial study examined whether starting ART and sustained HIV suppression were associated with changes in the composition and diversity of the TRB repertoire in peripheral blood. A total of over 150 cryopreserved PBMC samples came from a few dozen adults with confirmed HIV infection and were collected serially over a mean of roughly six years (range 1-12). Among the approximately 30 participants with HIV, around 10 were female. No cross-contamination during QIAcube processing was seen in test extractions of a monoclonal T-cell line run alongside 30 to 35 polyclonal samples.

Study-wide findings and limitations: The samples span the years 2004 to 2017, and the ART regimens used may be less effective than current regimens. Inferences about post-ART repertoire changes were limited because no data were available on ART adherence, viral resistance or therapy changes. Expanded TRB clones identified before ART initiation dominated the repertoire at all time points, although this dominance fluctuated and declined in many PLHIV after ART. ART initiation was associated with a significant increase in TRB diversity, but diversity stayed significantly below transplant donor controls even after long-term ART. Owing to limited PBMC availability, only the TCR beta chain was sequenced, without alpha chain pairing. HIV repertoires had narrower CDR3 length ranges than controls, and the network structure suggested an antigen-experienced repertoire that shifted only slightly toward naive after ART. Because pre-ART samples had limited cell numbers, profiling was done on unsorted PBMC rather than on sorted CD4+ and CD8+ T cells.

To be included, a participant needed at least one PBMC sample from before ART initiation plus at least two post-ART samples. Treatment was received in the United States of America by all participants with HIV. Before DNA extraction, cryopreserved samples containing roughly 0.9-10 million PBMC were thawed and washed. At the time of the earliest PBMC sample for each participant with HIV, ages ranged from roughly 23 to 55 years. PBMC samples were contributed by each participant from 1-4 timepoints before ART initiation and 2-8 timepoints after ART initiation, with a median of 7 samples. Serial HIV viral load, CD4+ T-cell count, ART history and demographic data were obtained for every participant. Genomic DNA was extracted from unsorted PBMC with a Qiagen kit on a QIAcube, processed in batches of 12 samples. From V the trimming removes 7 bases and from J it removes 9 bases, while the gene matches leave 8 bases of the junction unaccounted for. The germline V gene (reference sequence) sets CDR1 to SEHNR and CDR2 to FQNEAQ. The CDR3 has 12 amino acids, counting the end cysteine and phenylalanine. Just the 36-base CDR3 DNA is kept, in frame starting at base 1.

The clonotype originates from a young man with HIV. The starting material was unsorted PBMCs, obtained 1.5 years after starting antiretroviral therapy. Rearrangement joined TRBV7-9 to TRBJ1-2; TRBD1 aligns with 7 central bases. The DNA reads as follows: TGTGCCAGCAACTCGGCTAGGGGGCGCTACACCTTC. The resulting protein is CASNSARGRYTF.